This T cell receptor (beta chain) was recovered during a study of T-cell reconstitution after alpha-beta-depleted transplantation in children. As to this clonotype: Its target is not known.

CDR3 length: 15 amino acids. Germline V lookup: CDR1 SGHDT, CDR2 YYEEEE. Losses at the gene ends were 7 bases for V and 3 bases for J; bases not matched to a gene: 10. Unique molecular identifiers featured in how the TCRbeta library was prepared. TCRdb analysed the PCR reads with MiXCR anew, one entry per CDR3 protein. The sample has 750,000 to 950,000 distinct CDR3 sequences; 16% are singletons. Study findings and constraints: Several hundred rapidly expanded clones from non-depleted graft cells reportedly supplied alpha-beta T cells about two months post-transplant. Diversity of TCRbeta at day 60 was high in some patients, arising from surviving recipient T cells and thymic progenitors. At one year after transplant, newly produced T cells mostly accounted for T-cell counts and diversity.

The receptor's source is a male patient between 10 and 17 years old who had a stem cell transplant for acute lymphoblastic leukemia, so the T cells may come from the graft donor. The rearrangement links TRBV5-6 to TRBJ2-3, with TRBD2 identical over 8 bases. The specimen comprised PBMCs, mostly from graft donor cells, sampled 360 days after TCRalphabeta/CD19-depleted stem cell transplant. The CDR3 reads CASERNRLATDTQYF. The CDR3 DNA follows: TGTGCCAGCGAGCGAAACAGACTAGCGACAGATACGCAGTATTTT.